Below, 3 T cell receptor beta chains from the same sample are listed, as sequenced in a study of T cells after yellow fever vaccination. Via MiXCR, TCRdb re-called the 5' RACE reads, giving one row per CDR3 protein. The sample lists more than 200,000 distinct CDR3 sequences; about 3.5% were seen once. The sequences come from PBMCs, collected 15 days after the yellow fever booster vaccination. These TCRs come from a man aged 18-30 years who received the YFV17D yellow fever vaccine.

This clonotype was seen ten or more times. The rearrangement links TRBV6-5 to TRBJ2-1; D is perhaps TRBD1 (6 bases). Per germline, CDR1 MNHEY and CDR2 SVGAGI. Trimming stripped 5 bases from V and 4 bases from J, with 15 bases between. This CDR3 spans 15 amino acids. The CDR3 region is CASSHTGSSYNEQFF. For the CDR3, the DNA is TGTGCCAGCAGTCATACAGGGTCATCGTACAATGAGCAGTTCTTC.

There are many counts of this clonotype. The chain combines TRBV7-6 with TRBJ2-5; D uncertain. Germline-derived CDR1 and CDR2 are SGHVS and FNYEAQ. V gave up 5 bases and J gave up 5 bases, with 12 bases separating them. The CDR3 covers 13 residues. CDR3 bases: TGTGCCAGCAGCCTGGCCCGCGGCGAGACCCAGTACTTC. This translates into CASSLARGETQYF.

This clonotype has at least ten counts. The J gene is TRBJ1-2, the V gene TRBV6-6; D is uncertain. The V and J ends lost 5 bases and 6 bases respectively, with 16 bases between them. CDR3 length equals 14 residues. Germline assignment: CDR1 MNHNY and CDR2 SVGAGI (reference sequence). The CDR3 region is CASSHAVRADGYTF. The CDR3 DNA reads TGTGCCAGCAGTCATGCCGTGAGGGCCGATGGCTACACCTTC.